This TCR beta chain is drawn from a study of long-term antiretroviral therapy in people with HIV. Comment on this clone: The antigen is undetermined.

V was clipped by 0 bases and J by 3 bases; unmatched bases: 5. The CDR3 sequence is 16 residues long. CDR1 and CDR2 from the germline V gene are SGDLS and YYNGEE. Findings and limits, study-wide: Blood specimens, gathered between the mid-2000s and the late 2010s, were possibly obtained under older ART regimens. Upon ART, diversity increased but remained lower than transplant donor controls.

An immunoSEQ assay, version v3.0, was performed at survey level. The table came from immunoSEQ multiplex PCR; TCRdb's copy has only in-frame clones and leaves some out. The table lists fewer than 25,000 clones, approximately 77% of them singletons, with approximately 6% in the top ten. The clonotype was recovered from a man aged 25-45 years with HIV. The rearrangement uses TRBV9 and TRBJ2-3; 9 bases align to TRBD2. Sequencing was performed on unsorted PBMCs, taken 4.4 years after starting antiretroviral therapy. Here the CDR3 DNA reads TGTGCCAGCAGCGTAGGTGGTAGCGGGAGTACAGATACGCAGTATTTT. Protein: CASSVGGSGSTDTQYF.